A single sample gave rise to the 27 T cell receptor beta chains below, sequenced in a study of Graves' ophthalmopathy and Graves' hyperthyroidism. For repertoire sequencing, the TCR beta CDR3 regions were amplified from RNA transcripts. RT-PCR was first run with HTBI primers, then multiplex PCR in a second round. TCRdb fed the multiplex PCR reads into MiXCR, producing one record per CDR3 protein. The sample contains around 170,000 distinct CDR3 sequences, roughly two fifths of which appear only once. The specimen sequenced was peripheral blood. Receptor source: a woman in her thirties or forties with Graves' ophthalmopathy.

The J gene is TRBJ2-5, the V gene TRBV24-1; 7 bases are shared with TRBD2. The CDR3 is 16 amino acids. In germline, CDR1 is KGHDR, CDR2 SFDVKD. The ends lost 4 bases at V and 0 bases at J; junction bases unmatched: 7. Here the CDR3 reads CATSDASGTYQETQYF. CDR3 bases: TGTGCCACCAGTGACGCTAGCGGAACCTACCAAGAGACCCAGTACTTC.

This chain links TRBV12-3 or TRBV12-4 with TRBJ1-1; 7 positions match TRBD1. Unmatched junction bases numbered 11, after V lost 7 bases and J lost 6 bases. CDR3 length equals 14 residues. The CDR3 loop is CASTPPGQRPEAFF. CDR3 DNA: TGTGCCAGCACCCCACCGGGACAGAGGCCTGAAGCTTTCTTT.

Ten or more counts support this clonotype. Relative to the germline gene, one junction end is altered; a read error may explain this. The genes are TRBV6-1 and TRBJ1-3, with TRBD1 matching over 10 bases. Germline CDR1 is MNHNS and CDR2 is SASEGT. This CDR3 has 14 residues. CDR3 sequence (DNA): TGTGCCGGCAGAGGACAGGGGGTTGGAAACACCATATATTTT. The encoded protein is CAGRGQGVGNTIYF.

This clonotype occurred many times. The CDR3 protein is CASSMEDRLNTEAFF. CDR3 coding DNA: TGTGCCAGTAGTATGGAGGACAGACTGAACACTGAAGCTTTCTTT. This chain uses TRBV19 with TRBJ1-1; a possible D gene is TRBD1 (6 bases). This CDR3 contains 15 residues. Germline CDR1 and CDR2: LNHDA and SQIVND (reference sequence). The V end lost 3 bases, the J end lost 0 bases, and 11 bases lay between the germline ends.

The chain recombines TRBV2 with TRBJ1-5; possible D gene TRBD1, 6 bases. The CDR3 has 12 residues. V lost 8 bases, J lost 6 bases, and 11 bases lay in between. In germline, CDR1 is SNHLY, CDR2 FYNNEI. CDR3 sequence (DNA): TGTGCCAGCTCTACAGGGTTTCAGCCCCAGCATTTT. Translating gives CASSTGFQPQHF.

This clonotype was seen repeatedly, ten times or more. This CDR3 is CSARAPLGQAATNTGELFF. CDR3 nucleotides: TGCAGTGCTAGGGCCCCCCTAGGACAGGCCGCCACGAACACCGGGGAGCTGTTTTTT. The chain links TRBV20-1 to TRBJ2-2; 7 bases line up with TRBD1. The CDR3 is made up of 19 amino acids. Losses at the gene ends were 3 bases for V and 0 bases for J; bases not matched to a gene: 16. From germline, CDR1 is DFQATT and CDR2 SNEGSKA (reference sequence).

This clonotype was recorded at least ten times. The chain is built from TRBV6-2 or TRBV6-3 and TRBJ2-7; no firm D call. Germline CDR1 reads MNHEY; CDR2 reads SVGEGT. The CDR3 has 13 residues. Trimming took 7 bases from V and 2 from J, leaving 12 bases between them. CDR3 nucleotides: TGTGCCAGCACAAACGGAGATACCTACGAGCAGTACTTC. Residues: CASTNGDTYEQYF.

This clonotype was detected ten times or more. This sequence joins TRBV2 and TRBJ1-2; D not certain. CDR3 length equals 13 residues. Looked up from germline, CDR1 is SNHLY and CDR2 is FYNNEI. The germline V and J ends were trimmed by 4 bases and 3 bases, with 9 bases remaining between them. CDR3 nucleotides: TGTGCCAGCAGTGGACAAGGGCACTATGGCTACACCTTC. Translation: CASSGQGHYGYTF.

V and J are TRBV28 and TRBJ1-1; D unclear. The V gene lost 5 bases and the J gene lost 0 bases, with 7 bases spanning the gap. Germline V gives CDR1 MDHEN, CDR2 SYDVKM. This CDR3 spans 13 amino acids. The CDR3 sequence: CASSGRVNTEAFF. CDR3 coding DNA: TGTGCCAGCAGTGGCCGAGTGAACACTGAAGCTTTCTTT. The variable domain in full, with the rest retrieved from reference TRBV28 and TRBJ1-1, is DVKVTQSSRYLVKRTGEKVFLECVQDMDHENMFWYRQDPGLGLRLIYFSYDVKMKEKGDIPEGYSVSREKKERFSLILESASTNQTSMYLCASSGRVNTEAFFGQGTRLTVV.

This clonotype has ten or more counts. This chain joins TRBV29-1 and TRBJ2-7; 10 nucleotides line up with TRBD2. The CDR3 spans 16 residues. V dropped 0 bases and J dropped 5; count of bases not matched to a gene: 10. Germline CDR1 SQVTM, CDR2 ANQGSEA. Written as DNA, the CDR3 is TGCAGCGTTGAAGACGGCCCTAGCGGGAGAATACACGAGCAGTACTTC. Translating it yields CSVEDGPSGRIHEQYF.

This clonotype was observed at least ten times. J is TRBJ1-1 and V is TRBV20-1; no clear D. Germline CDR1 DFQATT, CDR2 SNEGSKA (reference sequence). V lost 0 bases and J 1 base, leaving 12 bases between the germline ends. The CDR3 contains 15 residues. This chain's CDR3 is CSARDNSAGNTEAFF. CDR3 bases: TGCAGTGCTAGAGACAACAGCGCCGGGAACACTGAAGCTTTCTTT.

This clonotype has more than one count but fewer than ten. V and J are TRBV20-1 and TRBJ1-5; 8 nucleotides align to TRBD1. V was clipped by 5 bases and J by 0 bases; unmatched bases: 9. CDR3 length: 16 amino acids. CDR1 is DFQATT and CDR2 is SNEGSKA in the germline V gene (reference sequence). CDR3 residues: CSAGGGQGRSNQPQHF. The DNA for the CDR3 is TGCAGTGCTGGAGGCGGACAGGGACGTAGCAATCAGCCCCAGCATTTT.

This clonotype was recorded at least ten times. The rearrangement uses TRBV20-1 and TRBJ1-6, with 7 bases identical to TRBD1. The germline V gene encodes CDR1 DFQATT and CDR2 SNEGSKA (reference sequence). The CDR3 spans 17 residues. The V segment lost 0 bases and the J segment 5 bases; nucleotides outside the gene matches: 10. CDR3 protein: CSARDMKGAGHNSPLHF. The CDR3 coding sequence is TGCAGTGCTAGAGATATGAAGGGGGCCGGCCATAATTCACCCCTCCACTTT.

At least ten counts were recorded for this clonotype. This chain joins TRBV20-1 and TRBJ2-5; D perhaps matches TRBD2 (5 bases). The V gene lost 5 bases and the J gene lost 5 bases, with 12 bases spanning the gap. This CDR3 spans 12 amino acids. The germline V gene encodes CDR1 DFQATT and CDR2 SNEGSKA (reference sequence). In DNA form, the CDR3 reads TGCAGTGCTCCACGGGGTGGGGAGACCCAGTACTTC. It is translated as CSAPRGGETQYF.

The CDR3 sequence is CSARVLQGLARETYEQYF. The CDR3 region has the DNA TGCAGTGCTAGAGTTCTTCAGGGACTAGCGCGAGAAACCTACGAGCAGTACTTC. This rearrangement joins TRBV20-1 to TRBJ2-7; 10 bases agree with TRBD2. The CDR3 sequence is 18 residues long. Per germline, CDR1 DFQATT and CDR2 SNEGSKA (reference sequence). The V and J ends lost 1 base and 2 bases, in that order; junction bases with no gene match: 14.

This clonotype was detected ten times or more. V usage is TRBV5-6 and J usage is TRBJ2-5; TRBD2 matches 10 bases. This CDR3 spans 16 amino acids. Per the germline V gene, CDR1 is SGHDT and CDR2 is YYEEEE. V shed 4 bases, J shed 2 bases, and the junction held 8 bases outside the gene matches. CDR3 region: CASSLSGGPDQETQYF. CDR3 nucleotides: TGTGCCAGCAGCCTTAGCGGGGGGCCTGATCAAGAGACCCAGTACTTC.

V is TRBV6-1 and J is TRBJ2-7; D is unresolved. V was pared by 0 bases and J by 11 bases, with 11 bases between. Germline V gene data show CDR1 as MNHNS and CDR2 as SASEGT. The CDR3 has 12 residues. The CDR3 DNA follows: TGTGCCAGCAGTGAAGCGGTCCGAAGGGAGTACTTC. Its protein product is CASSEAVRREYF.

Many counts were recorded for this clonotype. The chain recombines TRBV2 with TRBJ1-2; 9 positions agree with TRBD1. Germline V gives CDR1 SNHLY, CDR2 FYNNEI. This CDR3 is built from 14 residues. J lost 4 bases, V lost 7 bases, and 7 bases had no gene match. The CDR3 is CASTRDRDIYGYTF. For the CDR3, the DNA is TGTGCCAGCACCCGGGACAGGGACATCTATGGCTACACCTTC. Together with reference TRBV2 and TRBJ1-2, the CDR3 gives the full variable domain: EPEVTQTPSHQVTQMGQEVILRCVPISNHLYFYWYRQILGQKVEFLVSFYNNEISEKSEIFDDQFSVERPDGSNFTLKIRSTKLEDSAMYFCASTRDRDIYGYTFGSGTRLTVV.

The chain employs TRBV27 and TRBJ2-7, with TRBD2 matching 11 bases. The CDR3 has 17 amino acids. Trimming took 0 bases from V and 2 from J; bases not matched to a gene: 6. In germline, CDR1 is MNHEY, CDR2 SMNVEV (reference sequence). The CDR3 coding sequence is TGTGCCAGCAGTTTATCGCCTACGACTAGCGGGGCCTACGAGCAGTACTTC. This encodes CASSLSPTTSGAYEQYF.

This clonotype has ten or more counts. The CDR3 here is CASSLAQGLSSYEQYF. For the CDR3, the DNA is TGCGCCAGCAGCTTGGCCCAGGGGCTAAGCTCCTACGAGCAGTACTTC. The gene calls are TRBV5-1 and TRBJ2-7; D possibly corresponds to TRBD1 (6 bases). Trimming shortened V by 0 bases and J by 0 bases, and 13 bases separated the two germline ends. CDR1 is SGHRS and CDR2 is YFSETQ in the germline V gene. The CDR3 spans 16 residues.

This clonotype was picked up many times. The V and J genes are TRBV27 and TRBJ1-2, with 9 bases aligning to TRBD1. V lost 5 bases to trimming and J lost 6 bases; unmatched junction nucleotides: 4. Germline CDR1 and CDR2: MNHEY and SMNVEV (reference sequence). This CDR3 comprises 13 residues. This chain's CDR3 is CASSTGTGNGYTF. The CDR3 DNA sequence: TGTGCCAGCAGTACTGGGACAGGGAATGGCTACACCTTC.

This clonotype was picked up many times. The chain couples TRBV28 to TRBJ2-2, with D perhaps matching TRBD2 (5 bases). The CDR3 is made up of 15 amino acids. Germline V lookup: CDR1 MDHEN, CDR2 SYDVKM. The germline V and J ends were trimmed by 3 bases and 6 bases, with 14 bases remaining between them. CDR3 sequence: CASSFTSAGAGELFF. The CDR3 DNA reads TGTGCCAGCAGTTTCACAAGCGCCGGGGCCGGGGAGCTGTTTTTT.

This clonotype has ten or more counts. Mismatch with germline at one junction end may stem from a read error. V gene TRBV9 combines with J gene TRBJ2-2, with D perhaps TRBD1 or TRBD2 (6 bases each). Germline lookup yields CDR1 SGDLS and CDR2 YYNGEE. The CDR3 is 15 amino acids. As DNA, the CDR3 is TGTGCCAGCGGCGTAGCTTCGGGGGCCACCGGGGAGCTGTTTTTT. Translated: CASGVASGATGELFF. Combining the CDR3 with reference TRBV9 and TRBJ2-2 gives the whole variable domain DSGVTQTPKHLITATGQRVTLRCSPRSGDLSVYWYQQSLDQGLQFLIQYYNGEERAKGNILERFSAQQFPDLHSELNLSSLELGDSALYFCASGVASGATGELFFGEGSRLTVL.

This clonotype was observed many times. This chain joins TRBV6-5 and TRBJ1-2; TRBD1 aligns across 11 bases. Germline CDR1 MNHEY, CDR2 SVGAGI. The CDR3 runs 14 residues. Trimming took 6 bases from V and 4 from J; bases not matched to a gene: 4. The CDR3 DNA sequence: TGTGCCAGCAGCCGGACAGGGGGCTCCTATGGCTACACCTTC. Its protein product is CASSRTGGSYGYTF.

This clonotype was seen many times. As DNA, the CDR3 is TGTGCCAGCAGTTTAGCGGTCGGGACAAAAAACGGGGAGACCCAGTACTTC. This gives the protein CASSLAVGTKNGETQYF. This chain connects TRBV12-3 or TRBV12-4 to TRBJ2-5; TRBD1 is a possible D gene (6 bases). The CDR3 has 17 residues. The V end was cut by 0 bases, the J end by 5 bases, with 19 bases between.

The sample holds many counts of this clonotype. The chain recombines TRBV6-2 or TRBV6-3 with TRBJ2-7; a possible D gene is TRBD2 (6 bases). The V gene's germline CDR1 is MNHEY and CDR2 SVGEGT. This CDR3 has 15 residues. V was clipped by 2 bases and J by 3 bases, with 14 bases between them. CDR3 nucleotide sequence: TGTGCCAGCAGTTACCTTTGGCTAGCGCACTACGAGCAGTACTTC. Translated: CASSYLWLAHYEQYF.

The chain has TRBV6-1 and TRBJ2-7, with D possibly being TRBD2 (6 bases). The germline V and J ends were trimmed by 6 bases and 7 bases, with 16 bases remaining between them. CDR1 MNHNS and CDR2 SASEGT come from the germline V gene. The CDR3 consists of 13 residues. The CDR3 here is CASRRQTGEEQYF. In DNA, the CDR3 is TGTGCCAGCAGAAGACAAACGGGGGAGGAGCAGTACTTC.